The clone carrying this T cell receptor (beta chain) was observed a handful of times. Its antigen remains unidentified. The time point was: persistent/refractory GD, antithyroid drugs over 5 years with positive TRAb. From PBMCs, RNA was extracted and then used to make the TCR library. V was cut by 0 bases and J by 3 bases, with 9 bases left in between. Per the germline V gene, CDR1 is DFQATT and CDR2 is SNEGSKA (reference sequence). This CDR3 has 13 amino acids. This sample is drawn from a study of regulatory T cells in long-lasting Graves disease. On the study more broadly: To qualify as persistent, Graves' disease required over 5 years of antithyroid drugs with positive TSH receptor antibodies.

Arm-PCR of CDR3 regions and iRepertoire HTBI primers were used to build TCR beta libraries. TCRdb reprocessed the multiplex PCR reads with MiXCR, giving one entry per CDR3 protein. The sample records approximately 400,000 distinct CDR3 sequences, around 20% being singletons. Whole-study results and caveats: No thyroid tissue was studied; the work used peripheral blood only. TCR diversity was lower in persistent than newly diagnosed Graves' disease.

This specimen consisted of peripheral blood mononuclear cells (PBMCs), obtained when the disease was refractory, from a patient treated with antithyroid drugs. The J gene is TRBJ2-7, the V gene TRBV20-1; no definite D call. The clonotype was recovered from a female donor with Graves disease. CDR3 loop: CSAREPAIYEQYF. As DNA, the CDR3 is TGCAGTGCTAGAGAACCAGCTATCTACGAGCAGTACTTC.